Reported below is one T cell receptor beta chain. This clone was seen only once. Its binding antigen is unknown. No base quality values were provided; no much bigger clone lies one nucleotide off. This sample is drawn from a study of PD-1 blockade in classical Hodgkin lymphoma (dated by TCRdb to the early 2020s). Turning to the overall study: Nivolumab dosing was 3 mg/kg intravenously every 2 weeks, continuing until either disease progression or unacceptable toxicity. The study used CyTOF and TCR beta sequencing to define a peripheral blood immune signature of response to PD-1 blockade in classical Hodgkin lymphoma. General findings and caveats noted by the study authors: A significant rise by C4D1 was seen in CD4+ but not CD8+ TCR diversity (p=0.0027 vs p=0.16), with the rise being most apparent in complete responders (p=0.02). The study was restricted to a single clinical trial cohort, and the causes of repertoire differences, possibly disease activity or prior therapy, were left undefined. Trial patients with a complete response had baseline diversity similar to that of newly diagnosed patients, while partial responders and progressors had significantly lower diversity. Lower diversity was observed in patients in whom nivolumab was started less than 1 year after ASCT, and these patients were excluded from later analyses so that confounding by immune reconstitution would be avoided. Baseline TCR diversity was reported to be lower in newly diagnosed patients than in healthy donors, and even lower in relapsed/refractory patients.

Genomic DNA was extracted with the Qiagen DNeasy kit from unsorted PBMCs and from negatively selected CD4+ and CD8+ fractions. TCR beta CDR3 regions were amplified by immunoSEQ multiplex PCR using primers annealing to V and J segments. A synthetic immune receptor repertoire was used to minimize amplification bias, and remaining bias was computationally removed after sequencing. As for the original processing: Custom Python scripts were used to quantify repertoire diversity as the Shannon entropy index. The unsorted, CD4+ and CD8+ repertoires were each analyzed separately, with the exception of combined analyses, where CD4+ and CD8+ sequences were merged in silico. A clone was considered expanded if an increase in frequency of at least 2-fold after treatment relative to C1D1 was found, and a pseudocount of 0.5 was applied to clones undetected at baseline. Singleton clones were defined as clones with 0 or 1 copy at C1D1, and non-singleton clones were defined as clones with 2 or more copies. Clones expanded in unsorted samples were assigned a CD4+, CD8+ or unknown annotation through matching of protein sequences in sorted samples from the same patient. Diversity changes from C1D1 to C4D1 were tested in paired samples using Wilcoxon tests. As stored in TCRdb, this immuneACCESS dataset retains in-frame rearrangements with V and J assigned. A fraction of the clones does not appear; measured against another copy, unresolved V genes explain less than half of the discrepancy, and the remainder lacks a known reason. V and J calls and clone size are as listed in that table; D and trimming were resolved from the DNA. The sample has under 130,000 clones on record, approximately 89% of them singletons. Roughly 20% of the sample is taken by the ten largest.

The time point label, as the study defines it: cycle 4 day 1 (C4D1), after less than 7 weeks of nivolumab. Every trial patient had relapsed following autologous stem cell transplantation, and prior brentuximab vedotin exposure was what differed among cohorts A, B and C. The trial cohort comprised roughly 50 patients with relapsed/refractory classical Hodgkin lymphoma whose best overall responses were complete response, partial response or progressive disease. Trial patients were treated with single-agent nivolumab in the multi-cohort phase II CheckMate 205 trial. An independent review committee assessed best overall response by applying the 2007 International Working Group response criteria. Trial PBMCs were obtained immediately prior to nivolumab initiation (C1D1) and on therapy at cycle 2 day 1 and cycle 4 day 1. Peripheral blood was collected in 8 mL Vacutainer Cell Preparation Tubes, from which PBMCs were isolated by centrifugation and then cryopreserved.

The CDR3 goes from the cysteine to the phenylalanine over 16 residues. CDR3 DNA only is kept here, 48 bases in frame from base 1. The germline V gene encodes CDR1 LNHDA and CDR2 SQIVND (reference sequence). The V end loses 1 base and the J end loses 4 bases, and a stretch of 14 bases separates them. This clonotype was sampled from a human donor with classical Hodgkin lymphoma. Sequences were derived from peripheral blood mononuclear cells (PBMCs), sampled before the fourth cycle of nivolumab. The rearranged chain carries TRBV19 and TRBJ1-5; the D gene is perhaps TRBD1, on 6 matching bases. Here the CDR3 is given as CASSIAPGVWNQPQHF. In nucleotides, the sequence is TGTGCCAGTAGTATAGCTCCAGGGGTTTGGAATCAGCCCCAGCATTTT.